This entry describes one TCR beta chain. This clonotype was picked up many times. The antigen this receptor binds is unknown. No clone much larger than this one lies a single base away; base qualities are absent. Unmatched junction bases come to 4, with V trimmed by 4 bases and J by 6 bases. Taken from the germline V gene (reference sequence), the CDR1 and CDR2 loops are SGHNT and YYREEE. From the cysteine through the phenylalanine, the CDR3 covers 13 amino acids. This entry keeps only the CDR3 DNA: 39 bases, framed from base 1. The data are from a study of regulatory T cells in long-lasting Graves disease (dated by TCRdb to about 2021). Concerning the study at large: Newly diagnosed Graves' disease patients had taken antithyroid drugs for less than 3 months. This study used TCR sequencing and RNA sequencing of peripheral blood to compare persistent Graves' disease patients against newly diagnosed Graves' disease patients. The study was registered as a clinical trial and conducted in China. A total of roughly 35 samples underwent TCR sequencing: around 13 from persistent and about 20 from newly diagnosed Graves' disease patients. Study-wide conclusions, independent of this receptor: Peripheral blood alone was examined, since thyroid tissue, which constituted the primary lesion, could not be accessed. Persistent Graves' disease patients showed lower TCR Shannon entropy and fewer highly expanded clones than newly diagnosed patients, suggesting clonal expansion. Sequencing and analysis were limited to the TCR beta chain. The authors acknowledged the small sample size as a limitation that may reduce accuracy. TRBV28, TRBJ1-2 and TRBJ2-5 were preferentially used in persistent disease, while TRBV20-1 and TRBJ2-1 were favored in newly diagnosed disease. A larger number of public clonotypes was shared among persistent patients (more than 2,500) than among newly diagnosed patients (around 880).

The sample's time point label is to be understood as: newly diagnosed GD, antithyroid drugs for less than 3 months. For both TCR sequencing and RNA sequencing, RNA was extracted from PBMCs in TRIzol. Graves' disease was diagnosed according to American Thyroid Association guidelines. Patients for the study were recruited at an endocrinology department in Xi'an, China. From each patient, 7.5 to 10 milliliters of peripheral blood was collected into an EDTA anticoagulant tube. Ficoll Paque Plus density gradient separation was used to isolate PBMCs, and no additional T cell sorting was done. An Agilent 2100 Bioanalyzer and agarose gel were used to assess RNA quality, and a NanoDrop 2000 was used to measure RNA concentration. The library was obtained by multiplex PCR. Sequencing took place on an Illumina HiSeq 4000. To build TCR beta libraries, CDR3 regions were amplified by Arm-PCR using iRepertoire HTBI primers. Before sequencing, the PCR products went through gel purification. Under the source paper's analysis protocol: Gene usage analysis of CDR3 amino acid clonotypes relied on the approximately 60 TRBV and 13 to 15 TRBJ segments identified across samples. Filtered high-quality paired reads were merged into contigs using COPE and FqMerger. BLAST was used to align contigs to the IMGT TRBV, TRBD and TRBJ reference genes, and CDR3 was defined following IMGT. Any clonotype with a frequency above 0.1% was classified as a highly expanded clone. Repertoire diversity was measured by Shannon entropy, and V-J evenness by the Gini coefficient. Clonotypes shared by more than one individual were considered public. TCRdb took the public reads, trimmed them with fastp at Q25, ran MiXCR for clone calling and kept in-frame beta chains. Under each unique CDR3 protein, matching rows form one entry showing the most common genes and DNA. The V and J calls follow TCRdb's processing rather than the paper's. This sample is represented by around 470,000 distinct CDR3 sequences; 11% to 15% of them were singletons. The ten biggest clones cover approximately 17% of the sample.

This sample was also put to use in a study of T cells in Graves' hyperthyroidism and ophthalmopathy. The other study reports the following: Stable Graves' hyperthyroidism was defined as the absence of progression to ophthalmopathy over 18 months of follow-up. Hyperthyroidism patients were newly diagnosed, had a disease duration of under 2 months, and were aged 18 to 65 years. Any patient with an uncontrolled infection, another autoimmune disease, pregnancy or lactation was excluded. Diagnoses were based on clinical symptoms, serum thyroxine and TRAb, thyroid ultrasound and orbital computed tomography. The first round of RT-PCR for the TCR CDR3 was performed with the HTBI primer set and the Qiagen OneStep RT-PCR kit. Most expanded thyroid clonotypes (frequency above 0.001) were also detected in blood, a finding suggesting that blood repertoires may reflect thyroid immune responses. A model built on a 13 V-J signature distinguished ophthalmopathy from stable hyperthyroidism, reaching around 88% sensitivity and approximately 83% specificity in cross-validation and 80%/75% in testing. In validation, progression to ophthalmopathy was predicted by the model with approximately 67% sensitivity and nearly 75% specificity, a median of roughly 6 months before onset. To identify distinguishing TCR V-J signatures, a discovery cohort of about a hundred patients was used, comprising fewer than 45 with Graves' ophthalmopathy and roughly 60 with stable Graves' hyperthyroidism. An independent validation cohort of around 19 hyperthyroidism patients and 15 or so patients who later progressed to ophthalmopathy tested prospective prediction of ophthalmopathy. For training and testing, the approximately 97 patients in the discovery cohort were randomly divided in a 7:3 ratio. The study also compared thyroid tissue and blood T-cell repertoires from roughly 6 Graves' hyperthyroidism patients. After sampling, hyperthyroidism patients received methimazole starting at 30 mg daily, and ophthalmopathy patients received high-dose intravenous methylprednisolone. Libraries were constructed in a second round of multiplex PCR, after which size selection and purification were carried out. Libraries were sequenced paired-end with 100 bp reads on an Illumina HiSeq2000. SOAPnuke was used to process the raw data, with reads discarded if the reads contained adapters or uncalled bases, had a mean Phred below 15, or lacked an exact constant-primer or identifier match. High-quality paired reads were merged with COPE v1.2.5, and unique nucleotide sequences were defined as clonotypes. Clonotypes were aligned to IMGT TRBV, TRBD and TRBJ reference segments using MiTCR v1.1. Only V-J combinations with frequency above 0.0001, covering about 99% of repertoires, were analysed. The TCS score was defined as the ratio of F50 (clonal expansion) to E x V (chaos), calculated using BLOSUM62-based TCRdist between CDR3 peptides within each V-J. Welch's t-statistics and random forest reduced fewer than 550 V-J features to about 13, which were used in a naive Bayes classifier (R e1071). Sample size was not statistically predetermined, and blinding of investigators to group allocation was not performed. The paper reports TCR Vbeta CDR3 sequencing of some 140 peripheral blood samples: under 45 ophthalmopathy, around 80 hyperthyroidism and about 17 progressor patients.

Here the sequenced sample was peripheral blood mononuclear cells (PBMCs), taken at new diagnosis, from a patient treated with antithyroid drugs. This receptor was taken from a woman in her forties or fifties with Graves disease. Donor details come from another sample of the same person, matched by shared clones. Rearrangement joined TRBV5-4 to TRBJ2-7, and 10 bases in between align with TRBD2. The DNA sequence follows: TGTGCCAGCAGCCCTGGGACTAGCGTCGAGCAGTACTTC. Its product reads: CASSPGTSVEQYF.